The TCR beta chain under discussion was sequenced for a study of PD-L1 blockade in urothelial cancer. At the level of the study: Blood analyses occurred 3 weeks (second dose) and 6 weeks post treatment start.

TCRdb's copy holds only in-frame clones and misses some; the assay was immunoSEQ multiplex PCR. This table holds 75,000 to 95,000 clones, 90% found once. Germline assignment: CDR1 SGDLS and CDR2 YYNGEE. This CDR3 comprises 13 residues. The V gene end was trimmed by 4 bases and the J gene end by 7 bases; junction bases not matched to a gene: 0. The receptor's source is a man between 60 and 70 years old with urothelial cancer. The chain combines TRBV9 with TRBJ1-6; 9 bases align to TRBD1. The sequences come from PBMCs, collected around atezolizumab (anti-PD-L1) treatment. Here the CDR3 reads CASSTGGNSPLHF. In DNA, the CDR3 is TGTGCCAGCAGCACAGGGGGCAATTCACCCCTCCACTTT.